This T cell receptor (beta chain) was identified during a study of blood T cells in healthy people across ages. There are 13 residues in the CDR3. Germline values: CDR1 SQVTM, CDR2 ANQGSEA. V was trimmed by 3 bases and J by 1 base, leaving 6 bases between them. A J-beta primer mix and a sample-barcoded 5' primer were used in a second PCR of about 7 to 12 cycles. One entry per CDR3 protein, called by TCRdb with MiXCR from the 5' RACE reads. In the table there are over 700,000 distinct CDR3 sequences, roughly 53% of which are singletons. Sequenced: blood. The V and J genes are TRBV29-1 and TRBJ2-2; no firm D call. The clonotype comes from an older man in good health. Written as DNA, the CDR3 is TGCAGCGTTGATATAAGGAACACCGGGGAGCTGTTTTTT. Translation: CSVDIRNTGELFF.